This T cell receptor beta chain was found in a study of T-cell memory formation after mild COVID-19. Background on the study: TCR clusters showed largely donor specificity. Notes on the study in general: A second wave of clones peaked on day 37, and their SARS-CoV-2 specificity went unconfirmed. Contracting clones from day 15 to 85 showed balanced CD4/CD8; later expanders favored CD4+.

5'RACE with constant-segment primers built TCRalpha and TCRbeta cDNA libraries with UMIs. TCRdb fed the 5' RACE reads into MiXCR, producing one record per CDR3 protein. In the table there are about 130,000 distinct CDR3 sequences, more than 15% of which are singletons. Germline V gene data show CDR1 as LNHNV and CDR2 as YYDKDF (reference sequence). The CDR3 has 16 residues. V dropped 0 bases and J dropped 7; count of bases not matched to a gene: 8. With regard to this clonotype: Antigen unknown.

The specimen sequenced was PBMCs or a T cell subset sorted from them (not recorded which). The chain recombines TRBV15 with TRBJ2-2; 7 bases line up with TRBD1. This receptor was obtained from an adult woman who had mild COVID-19 (a few samples of this study predate the infection). Cell type and time point are not known. The chain's CDR3 is CATSRDGSRGNGELFF. CDR3 nucleotide sequence: TGTGCCACCAGCAGAGATGGTAGCAGGGGGAACGGGGAGCTGTTTTTT.